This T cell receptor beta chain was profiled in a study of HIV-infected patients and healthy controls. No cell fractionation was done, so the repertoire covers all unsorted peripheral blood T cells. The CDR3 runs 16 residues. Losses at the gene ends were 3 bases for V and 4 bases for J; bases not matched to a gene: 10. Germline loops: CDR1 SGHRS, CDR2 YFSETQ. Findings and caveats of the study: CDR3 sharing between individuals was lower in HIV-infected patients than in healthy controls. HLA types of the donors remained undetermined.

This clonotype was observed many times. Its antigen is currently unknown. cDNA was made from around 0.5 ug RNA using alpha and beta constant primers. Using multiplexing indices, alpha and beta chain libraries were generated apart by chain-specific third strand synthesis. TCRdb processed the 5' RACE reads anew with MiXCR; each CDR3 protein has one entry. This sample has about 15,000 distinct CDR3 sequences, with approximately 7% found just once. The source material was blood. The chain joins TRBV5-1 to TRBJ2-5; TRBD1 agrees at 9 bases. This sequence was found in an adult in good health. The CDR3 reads CASSSGQGLSVETQYF. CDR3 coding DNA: TGCGCCAGCAGCTCAGGACAGGGGCTGAGCGTAGAGACCCAGTACTTC.